This T cell receptor (beta chain) was recorded in a study of T cell changes during pregnancy in multiple sclerosis. Here immunoSEQ multiplex PCR was the method, and the copy in TCRdb shows in-frame clones only, minus some. The table has almost 50,000 clones, 91% seen once. The sequences come from CD8+ T cells from peripheral blood mononuclear cells, collected after pregnancy. The receptor was derived from a female donor with multiple sclerosis, enrolled in a pregnancy study.

For the CDR3, the DNA is TGTGCCAGCAGTTCTGAGGCTCGAGGCAAAAACATTCAGTACTTC. This sequence encodes CASSSEARGKNIQYF. The genes are TRBV27 and TRBJ2-4; D is ambiguous. V shed 4 bases and J shed 3 bases, with 13 bases lying between them. The CDR3 contains 15 residues. Germline V gene sequence: CDR1 MNHEY, CDR2 SMNVEV (reference sequence).